This TCR beta chain was captured by sequencing in a study of OX40 agonist ivuxolimab in advanced cancers. The table came from immunoSEQ multiplex PCR; TCRdb's copy has only in-frame clones and leaves some out. The data show fewer than 40,000 clones, approximately 80% seen once. The CDR3 consists of 17 residues. V usage is TRBV21-1 and J usage is TRBJ2-1. TRBV21-1 is a pseudogene locus. The specimen comprised CD4+ or CD8+ T cells sorted from blood, sampled in a trial of the OX40 agonist ivuxolimab. This TCR was recovered from an adult with an advanced solid tumor such as melanoma, head and neck, liver or kidney cancer. The CDR3 loop reads CASSKGMELGIYNEQFF. CDR3 in DNA: TGTGCCAGCAGCAAAGGAATGGAGCTGGGGATCTACAATGAGCAGTTCTTC.